A selection of T cell receptor beta chains follows, all from one sample in a study of radiation and T cells in renal cell carcinoma. Produced via immunoSEQ multiplex PCR; TCRdb's table is partial and in-frame only. This sample has some 120,000 clones, with approximately 80% found just once. Sample: blood, taken from a patient whose treatment included radiotherapy and nephrectomy. These receptor sequences come from a woman in her sixties or seventies with renal cell carcinoma. CDR3s include the opening cysteine and the closing phenylalanine or tryptophan. D genes are given only for firm matches. Clone size is not always given. Where it is, it says once, few, many or a class for expanded clones.

j_call | v_call | d_call | clone_size | cdr3_aa | cdr3_nt
TRBJ2-5 | TRBV2 | - | - | CASSDTGRETQYF | TGTGCCAGCAGTGATACAGGACGAGAGACCCAGTACTTC
TRBJ2-7 | TRBV4-1 | TRBD2 | - | CASSQYMGLAASYEQYF | TGCGCCAGCAGCCAATACATGGGACTAGCGGCCTCCTACGAGCAGTACTTC
TRBJ1-6 | TRBV2 | - | - | CASRGPSGNSPLHF | TGTGCCAGCAGGGGACCCAGTGGTAATTCACCCCTCCACTTT
TRBJ2-1 | TRBV5-1 | TRBD2 | - | CASSLDSGRRDEQFF | TGCGCCAGCAGCTTGGATAGCGGGAGACGAGATGAGCAGTTCTTC
TRBJ2-7 | TRBV28 | TRBD2 | - | CASSLIAGGPNEQYF | TGTGCCAGCAGTTTAATAGCGGGAGGGCCTAACGAGCAGTACTTC
TRBJ2-7 | TRBV18 | - | - | CASSPRQAGHEQYF | TGTGCCAGCTCACCACGACAGGCAGGGCACGAGCAGTACTTC
TRBJ1-5 | TRBV27 | - | - | CASSLSPVNQPQHF | TGTGCCAGCAGTTTATCGCCCGTTAATCAGCCCCAGCATTTT
TRBJ1-2 | TRBV6-6 | TRBD1 | - | CASRESRQGASGYTF | TGTGCCAGCAGGGAAAGTCGACAGGGGGCAAGTGGCTACACCTTC
TRBJ1-5 | TRBV27 | - | - | CASSLWQGSQPQHF | TGTGCCAGCAGTTTATGGCAGGGGAGTCAGCCCCAGCATTTT
TRBJ2-3 | TRBV2 | TRBD2 | - | CASNSGLSTDTQYF | TGTGCCAGCAATAGCGGGCTGAGCACAGATACGCAGTATTTT
TRBJ2-1 | TRBV5-1 | TRBD2 | - | CASSGGTTNQKQFF | TGCGCCAGCAGCGGCGGGACTACAAACCAGAAGCAGTTCTTC
TRBJ2-2 | TRBV9 | - | - | CASSVDGVGGELFF | TGTGCCAGCAGCGTAGACGGGGTAGGCGGGGAGCTGTTTTTT
TRBJ2-1 | TRBV25-1 | TRBD2 | - | CASSEAAGGSYNEQFF | TGTGCCAGCAGTGAAGCCGCGGGGGGAAGTTACAATGAGCAGTTCTTC
TRBJ1-2 | TRBV6-5 | - | - | CAAARPFDGYTF | TGTGCCGCCGCCCGCCCCTTTGATGGCTACACCTTC
TRBJ1-1 | TRBV19 | - | - | CASNPGAGMNTEAFF | TGTGCCAGTAACCCGGGGGCAGGGATGAACACTGAAGCTTTCTTT
TRBJ2-2 | TRBV9 | TRBD2 | - | CASSVGGRANTGELFF | TGTGCCAGCAGCGTAGGCGGGAGGGCCAACACCGGGGAGCTGTTTTTT
TRBJ1-3 | TRBV30 | - | - | CAWKEGAAAGNTIYF | TGTGCCTGGAAGGAAGGGGCGGCGGCTGGAAACACCATATATTTT
TRBJ2-5 | TRBV2 | - | - | CASIHLGTIDGTQYF | TGTGCCAGCATTCACCTCGGGACAATTGACGGGACCCAGTACTTC
TRBJ2-5 | TRBV5-1 | - | - | CASSLGLTGGQETQYF | TGCGCCAGCAGCTTGGGTTTAACTGGGGGACAAGAGACCCAGTACTTC
TRBJ1-5 | TRBV28 | TRBD1 | - | CASSSPGQGNQPQHF | TGTGCCAGCAGTTCTCCGGGACAGGGTAATCAGCCCCAGCATTTT
TRBJ2-1 | TRBV5-4 | - | - | CASMDRSNNEQFF | TGTGCCAGCATGGACCGGAGCAACAATGAGCAGTTCTTC
TRBJ1-1 | TRBV5-8 | - | - | CASSPGWLTTEAFF | TGTGCCAGCAGCCCCGGGTGGCTCACCACTGAAGCTTTCTTT
TRBJ1-6 | TRBV28 | - | - | CASRNTNNSPLHF | TGTGCCAGCAGGAATACAAACAATTCACCCCTCCACTTT
TRBJ2-1 | TRBV7-2 | - | - | CASSIGQNYNEQFF | TGTGCCAGCAGCATCGGACAGAATTACAATGAGCAGTTCTTC
TRBJ1-5 | TRBV19 | - | once | CASSPSGQPQHF | TGTGCCAGTAGTCCCTCCGGGCAGCCCCAGCATTTT
TRBJ1-5 | TRBV18 | - | - | CASSPDQNQPQHF | TGTGCCAGCTCACCCGACCAAAATCAGCCCCAGCATTTT
TRBJ2-2 | TRBV4-1 | - | - | CASSQAEAGELFF | TGCGCCAGCAGCCAAGCCGAAGCCGGGGAGCTGTTTTTT
TRBJ1-4 | TRBV18 | - | once | CASSSSGGATNEKLFF | TGTGCCAGCTCATCCTCGGGAGGGGCAACTAATGAAAAACTGTTTTTT
TRBJ2-1 | TRBV28 | - | - | CASSLPAAHEQFF | TGTGCCAGCAGCCTTCCGGCAGCTCATGAGCAGTTCTTC
TRBJ1-4 | TRBV5-1 | TRBD1 | - | CASSSFGQGVEKLFF | TGCGCCAGCAGCTCCTTTGGACAGGGAGTTGAAAAACTGTTTTTT
TRBJ1-2 | TRBV7-5 | - | - | CARSLAVLSTPYGYTF | TGTGCCAGAAGCTTAGCGGTCTTGTCCACCCCCTATGGCTACACCTTC
TRBJ1-5 | TRBV28 | - | - | CASSLWGGDNQPQHF | TGTGCCAGCAGTTTATGGGGAGGGGACAATCAGCCCCAGCATTTT
TRBJ2-5 | TRBV11-1 | - | - | CASSWGVQGQETQYF | TGTGCCAGCAGCTGGGGGGTCCAGGGGCAAGAGACCCAGTACTTC
TRBJ1-1 | TRBV7-9 | - | - | CASSSPAGRGRLNTEAFF | TGTGCCAGCAGCTCCCCAGCAGGACGCGGACGCTTGAACACTGAAGCTTTCTTT
TRBJ2-7 | TRBV7-2 | - | - | CASSFLQAALYEQYF | TGTGCCAGCAGCTTCCTCCAGGCCGCCCTCTACGAGCAGTACTTC
TRBJ2-7 | TRBV5-1 | TRBD1 | - | CASSRGQGGYEQYF | TGCGCCAGCAGCCGAGGACAGGGGGGGTACGAGCAGTACTTC
TRBJ2-5 | TRBV6-6 | TRBD1 | few | CASSDRGLETQYF | TGTGCCAGCAGCGACAGGGGGCTCGAGACCCAGTACTTC
TRBJ2-1 | TRBV11-2 | TRBD2 | - | CASSTRRGGAYNEQFF | TGTGCCAGCAGCACGAGACGCGGGGGGGCCTACAATGAGCAGTTCTTC
TRBJ1-2 | TRBV6-1 | TRBD1 | - | CASSENHGTAYGYTF | TGTGCCAGCAGTGAAAATCATGGGACAGCTTATGGCTACACCTTC
TRBJ2-1 | TRBV6-6 | - | - | CASSPTSEQFF | TGTGCCAGCAGTCCAACAAGTGAGCAGTTCTTC